Listed below are T cell receptor beta chains from one sample, sequenced in a study of blood T cells in healthy people across ages. Each CDR3 protein gets one entry after TCRdb re-called the 5' RACE reads with MiXCR. The table has some 940,000 distinct CDR3 sequences, around 29% seen once; the top ten hold more than 8.5%. Separately, the same data were catalogued under a study of T cells of mothers and their children.

Material: blood. Receptor source: a woman aged 40 to 55 in good health. Each CDR3 is given with its conserved first and last residue. Fields, in order: J gene, D gene, V gene, CDR3 protein. A D gene is named only where the DNA matches it firmly.

>TRBJ1-5|TRBD1|TRBV9
CASSVEDRANQPQHF
>TRBJ2-5|-|TRBV29-1
CSVAPTAGRETQYF
>TRBJ2-5|TRBD1|TRBV7-9
CASTPDRGYQETQYF
>TRBJ2-7|TRBD2|TRBV11-2
CASSLTAQTSGISYEQYF
>-|TRBD1|TRBV7-8
CASRYLDRDDEQYF
>TRBJ1-1|-|TRBV20-1
CSASAPRPSLVTEAFF
>-|-|TRBV9
CASSAGGLTYEQYF
>TRBJ1-1|-|TRBV5-1
CASSLTGRRAEAFF
>TRBJ2-1|-|TRBV3-1
CASSQTTGGQFF
>TRBJ2-7|-|TRBV4-1
CASSQEGGDPGAQYF
>TRBJ1-1|-|TRBV7-3
CASSSRGIPEAFF
>TRBJ2-7|TRBD1|TRBV7-9
CASSLDLGQGAEQYF